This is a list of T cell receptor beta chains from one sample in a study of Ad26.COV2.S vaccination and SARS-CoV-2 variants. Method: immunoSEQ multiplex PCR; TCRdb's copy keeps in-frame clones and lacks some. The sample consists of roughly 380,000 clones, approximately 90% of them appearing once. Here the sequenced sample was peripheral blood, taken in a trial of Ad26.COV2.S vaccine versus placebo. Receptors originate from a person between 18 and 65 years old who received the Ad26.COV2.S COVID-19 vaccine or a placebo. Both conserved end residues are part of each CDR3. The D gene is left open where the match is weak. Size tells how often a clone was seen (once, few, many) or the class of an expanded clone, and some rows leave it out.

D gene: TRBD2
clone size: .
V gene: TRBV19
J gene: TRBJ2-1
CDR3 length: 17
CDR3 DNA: TGTGCCAGTAGTATAGGTAGCGGTCTAGCGGGGGCCCAGCGGCAGTTCTTC
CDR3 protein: CASSIGSGLAGAQRQFF

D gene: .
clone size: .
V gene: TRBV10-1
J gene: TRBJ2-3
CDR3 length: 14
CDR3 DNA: TGCGCCAGCAGTGAGGCGGACAGCACAGATACGCAGTATTTT
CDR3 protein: CASSEADSTDTQYF

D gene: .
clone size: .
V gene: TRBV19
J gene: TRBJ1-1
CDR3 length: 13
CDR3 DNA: TGTGCCAGTAGTATATGGGGGGAGACTGAAGCTTTCTTT
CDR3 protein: CASSIWGETEAFF

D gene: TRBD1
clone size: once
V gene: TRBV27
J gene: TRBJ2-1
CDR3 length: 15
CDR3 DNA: TGTGCCAGCAGTTTAATCAGGGGGCGTTACAATGAGCAGTTCTTC
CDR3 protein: CASSLIRGRYNEQFF

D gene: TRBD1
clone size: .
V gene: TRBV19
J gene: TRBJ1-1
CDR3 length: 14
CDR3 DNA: TGTGCCAGTTCCTGGGACAGACTGAACACTGAAGCTTTCTTT
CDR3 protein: CASSWDRLNTEAFF

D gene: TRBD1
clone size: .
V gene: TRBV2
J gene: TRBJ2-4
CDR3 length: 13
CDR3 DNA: TGTGCCAGCACCCGGACAGGGGATAGCATTCAGTACTTC
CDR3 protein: CASTRTGDSIQYF

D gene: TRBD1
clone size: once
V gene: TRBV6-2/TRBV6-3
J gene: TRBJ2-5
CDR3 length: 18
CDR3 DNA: TGTGCCAGCAGTACCCCAACTCGGACAGGGAACATCCAGGAGACCCAGTACTTC
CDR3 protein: CASSTPTRTGNIQETQYF

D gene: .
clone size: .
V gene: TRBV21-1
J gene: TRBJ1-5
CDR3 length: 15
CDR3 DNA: TGTGCCAGCAGCAAAGGACTATATAGCAATCAGCCCCAGCATTTT
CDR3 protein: CASSKGLYSNQPQHF

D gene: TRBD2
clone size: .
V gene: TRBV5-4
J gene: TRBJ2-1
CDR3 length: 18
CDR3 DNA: TGTGCCAGCACCCCAGGCGGGGGGGGACCGAGCTCCTACAATGAGCAGTTCTTC
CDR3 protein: CASTPGGGGPSSYNEQFF

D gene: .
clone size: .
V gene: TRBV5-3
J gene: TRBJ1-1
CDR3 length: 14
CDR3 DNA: TGTGCCAGAAGCTTGGTGGTCATGAACACTGAAGCTTTCTTT
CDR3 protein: CARSLVVMNTEAFF

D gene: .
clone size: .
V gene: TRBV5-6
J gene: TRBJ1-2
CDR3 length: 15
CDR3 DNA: TGTGCCAGCAGCGCCCGGACATCGGCGTACTATGGCTACACCTTC
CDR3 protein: CASSARTSAYYGYTF

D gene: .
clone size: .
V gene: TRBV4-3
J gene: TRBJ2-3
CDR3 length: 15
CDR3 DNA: TGCGCCAGCAGTTATAGGGAATCCGAGTCAGATACGCAGTATTTT
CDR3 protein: CASSYRESESDTQYF

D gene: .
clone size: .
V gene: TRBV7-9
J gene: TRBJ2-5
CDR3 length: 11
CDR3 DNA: TGTGCCAGCAGCGAAGGTGTGTCCCAGTACTTC
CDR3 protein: CASSEGVSQYF

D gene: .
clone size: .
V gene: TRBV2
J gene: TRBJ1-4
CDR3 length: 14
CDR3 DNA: TGTGCCAGCAGTACAGGGTTTACTAATGAAAAACTGTTTTTT
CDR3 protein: CASSTGFTNEKLFF

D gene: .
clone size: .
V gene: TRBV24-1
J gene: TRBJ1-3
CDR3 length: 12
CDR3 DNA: TGTGCCACCACTGACTCTGGAAACACCATATATTTT
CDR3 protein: CATTDSGNTIYF

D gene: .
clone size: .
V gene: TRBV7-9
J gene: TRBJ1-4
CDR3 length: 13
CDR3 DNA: TGTGCCAGCAGCTTAGGGACTGTCTCGAAACTGTTTTTT
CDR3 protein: CASSLGTVSKLFF

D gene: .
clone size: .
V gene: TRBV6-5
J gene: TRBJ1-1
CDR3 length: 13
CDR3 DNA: TGTGCCAGCAGCGGAAGGGTTAACACTGAAGCTTTCTTT
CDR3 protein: CASSGRVNTEAFF

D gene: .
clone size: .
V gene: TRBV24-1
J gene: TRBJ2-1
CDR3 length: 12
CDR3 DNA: TGTGCCACCAACGGGGGGCTCAATGAGCAGTTCTTC
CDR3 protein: CATNGGLNEQFF

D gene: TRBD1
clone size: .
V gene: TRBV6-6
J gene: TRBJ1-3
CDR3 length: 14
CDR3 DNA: TGTGCCAGCAGTTACAGGGGGCAGTCTGACACCATATATTTT
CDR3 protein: CASSYRGQSDTIYF

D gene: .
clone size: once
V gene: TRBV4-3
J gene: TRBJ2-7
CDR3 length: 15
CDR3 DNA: TGCGCCAGCAGCCAAGATAAGGATCCCTCCTACGAGCAGTACTTC
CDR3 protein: CASSQDKDPSYEQYF

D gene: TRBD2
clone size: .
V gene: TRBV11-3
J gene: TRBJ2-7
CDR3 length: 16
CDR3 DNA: TGTGCCAGCAGCTTAGGTGGCGGGGGATCCATCTACGAGCAGTACTTC
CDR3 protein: CASSLGGGGSIYEQYF

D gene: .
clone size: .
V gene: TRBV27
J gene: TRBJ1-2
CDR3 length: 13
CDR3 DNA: TGTGCCAGCAGTTTCGACAGACGCTATGGCTACACCTTC
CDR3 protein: CASSFDRRYGYTF

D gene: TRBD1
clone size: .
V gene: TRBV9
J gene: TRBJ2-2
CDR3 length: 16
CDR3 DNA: TGTGCCAGCAGCGATGTGGGACAGGGGGTAACCGGGGAGCTGTTTTTT
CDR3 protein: CASSDVGQGVTGELFF

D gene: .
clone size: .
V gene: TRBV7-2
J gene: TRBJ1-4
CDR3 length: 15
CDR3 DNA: TGTGCCAGCAGCTTTAAGGGGTTGACTAATGAAAAACTGTTTTTT
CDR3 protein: CASSFKGLTNEKLFF

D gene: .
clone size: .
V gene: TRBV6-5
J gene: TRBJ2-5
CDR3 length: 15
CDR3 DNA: TGTGCCAGCAGTTACGCCGGGACCCTTCGGGAGACCCAGTACTTC
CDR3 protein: CASSYAGTLRETQYF

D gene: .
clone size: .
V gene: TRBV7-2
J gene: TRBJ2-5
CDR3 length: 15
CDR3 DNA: TGTGCCAGCAGCTTAATTTCACAGGGCGGAGAGACCCAGTACTTC
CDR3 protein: CASSLISQGGETQYF

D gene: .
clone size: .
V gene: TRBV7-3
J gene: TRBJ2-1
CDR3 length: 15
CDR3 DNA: TGTGCCAGCAGCTTAACGGGGGGACGCTACAATGAGCAGTTCTTC
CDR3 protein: CASSLTGGRYNEQFF

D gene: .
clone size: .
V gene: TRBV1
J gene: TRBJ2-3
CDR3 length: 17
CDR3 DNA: TGCACCAGCAGCCAAGGCCGACTTCTCTCACCCACAGATACGCAGTATTTT
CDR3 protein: CTSSQGRLLSPTDTQYF

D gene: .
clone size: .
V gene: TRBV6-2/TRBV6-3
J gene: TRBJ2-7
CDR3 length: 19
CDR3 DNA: TGTGCCAGCAGTAGAACAATATCGGGGGCATCCCCTTCTTCGGTCGAGCAGTACTTC
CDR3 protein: CASSRTISGASPSSVEQYF

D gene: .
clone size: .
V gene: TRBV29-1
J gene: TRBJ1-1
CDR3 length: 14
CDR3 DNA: TGCAGCGTTGAAGATCAGTCGCGGCTCACTGAAGCTTTCTTT
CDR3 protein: CSVEDQSRLTEAFF

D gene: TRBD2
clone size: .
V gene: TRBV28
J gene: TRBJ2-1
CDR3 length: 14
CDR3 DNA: TGTGCCAGCAGTTTTTGGCTAGCGGGGGAAGAGCAGTTCTTC
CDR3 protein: CASSFWLAGEEQFF

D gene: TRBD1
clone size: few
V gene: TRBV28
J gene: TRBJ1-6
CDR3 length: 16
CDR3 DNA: TGTGCCAGCAGCAGAGACAGGGTCTCCTATAATTCACCCCTCCACTTT
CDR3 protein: CASSRDRVSYNSPLHF

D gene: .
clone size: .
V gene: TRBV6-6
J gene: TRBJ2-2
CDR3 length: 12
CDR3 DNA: TGTGCCAGCAAACAGGGAACCGGGGAGCTGTTTTTT
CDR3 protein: CASKQGTGELFF

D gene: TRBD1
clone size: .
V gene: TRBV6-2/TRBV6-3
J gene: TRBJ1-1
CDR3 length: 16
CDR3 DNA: TGTGCCAGCAGTTACGGAACAGGGGCCGGGGGGACTGAAGCTTTCTTT
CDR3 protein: CASSYGTGAGGTEAFF

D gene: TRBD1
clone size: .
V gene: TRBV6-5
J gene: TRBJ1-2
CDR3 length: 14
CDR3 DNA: TGTGCCAGCGCTTCCCGGGACAGGGGGAATGGCTACACCTTC
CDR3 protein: CASASRDRGNGYTF

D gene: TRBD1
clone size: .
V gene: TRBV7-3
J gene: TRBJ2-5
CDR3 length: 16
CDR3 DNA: TGTGCCAGCAGCTTGACAGGGGGCGCCGTCCGAGAGACCCAGTACTTC
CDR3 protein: CASSLTGGAVRETQYF

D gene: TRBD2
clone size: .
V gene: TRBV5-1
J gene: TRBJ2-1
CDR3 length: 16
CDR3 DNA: TGCGCCAGCAGCTTGGGACTAGCCTTAGGTCAGAATGAGCAGTTCTTC
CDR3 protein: CASSLGLALGQNEQFF

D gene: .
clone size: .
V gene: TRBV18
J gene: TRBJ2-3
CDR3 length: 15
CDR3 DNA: TGTGCCAGCTCACCCGCTGGTAGCACCACAGATACGCAGTATTTT
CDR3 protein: CASSPAGSTTDTQYF

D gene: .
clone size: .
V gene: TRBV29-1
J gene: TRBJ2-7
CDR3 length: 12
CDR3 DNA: TGCAGCGTTGTTCGGGCCCTGGAGGAGCAGTACTTC
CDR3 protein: CSVVRALEEQYF

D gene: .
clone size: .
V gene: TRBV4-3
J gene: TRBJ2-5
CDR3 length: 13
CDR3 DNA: TGCGCCAGCAGCCAAGGTCTCCAAGAGACCCAGTACTTC
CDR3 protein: CASSQGLQETQYF

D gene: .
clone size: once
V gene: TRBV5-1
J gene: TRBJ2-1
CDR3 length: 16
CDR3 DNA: TGCGCCAGCAGCTTGGGTTGGGGAGGACTTTACAATGAGCAGTTCTTC
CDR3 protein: CASSLGWGGLYNEQFF

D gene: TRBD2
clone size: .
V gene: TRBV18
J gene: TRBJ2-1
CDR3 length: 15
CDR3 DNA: TGTGCCAGCTCACCCTGGCTAGCGGGGGCCTATGAGCAGTTCTTC
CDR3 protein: CASSPWLAGAYEQFF

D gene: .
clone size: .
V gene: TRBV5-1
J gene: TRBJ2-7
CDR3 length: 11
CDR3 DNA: TGCGCCAGCCGAAAACCCTACGAGCAGTACTTC
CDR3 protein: CASRKPYEQYF

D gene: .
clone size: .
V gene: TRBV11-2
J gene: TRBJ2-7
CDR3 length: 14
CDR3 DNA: TGTGCCAGCAGCCCCATTCAGGGGCACTACGAGCAGTACTTC
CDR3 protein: CASSPIQGHYEQYF

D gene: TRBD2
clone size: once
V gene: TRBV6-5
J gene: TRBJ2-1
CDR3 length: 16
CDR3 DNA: TGTGCCAGCAGTTACTCTAAGATAGCGGGGGCCAATGAGCAGTTCTTC
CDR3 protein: CASSYSKIAGANEQFF